This entry lists 32 T cell receptor beta chains sequenced from one sample in a study of blood T cell repertoires in COVID-19. TCRdb's table, derived via immunoSEQ multiplex PCR, lists solely in-frame clones and lacks some. The sample includes around 60,000 clones, around 83% of them seen just once. Specimen: peripheral blood. These receptors were taken from a man under 40 with COVID-19, enrolled during active disease.

The chain employs TRBV27 and TRBJ1-4; tentative D call: TRBD1 (6 bases). In germline, CDR1 is MNHEY, CDR2 SMNVEV (reference sequence). Trimming shortened V by 3 bases and J by 3 bases, and 8 bases separated the two germline ends. The CDR3 extends over 14 amino acids. The CDR3 nucleotides are TGTGCCAGCAGTTTCGAGGGGGCTAATGAAAAACTGTTTTTT. It encodes CASSFEGANEKLFF.

The CDR3 protein is CASSPPPGDTQYF. CDR3 nucleotide sequence: TGTGCCAGCAGTCCTCCTCCGGGAGATACGCAGTATTTT. The rearrangement links TRBV6-6 to TRBJ2-3, with D unclear. The germline V gene has CDR1 MNHNY and CDR2 SVGAGI (reference sequence). V lost 5 bases to trimming and J lost 5 bases, with 11 bases between them. The CDR3 is 13 residues long.

This clone was observed once. V is TRBV29-1 and J is TRBJ1-2; 8 bases line up with TRBD1. This CDR3 contains 12 residues. Germline V gene sequence: CDR1 SQVTM, CDR2 ANQGSEA. V lost 5 bases and J lost 4; bases outside the gene matches: 3. CDR3 sequence: CSVFGQGYGYTF. The CDR3 region has the DNA TGCAGCGTTTTCGGACAGGGCTATGGCTACACCTTC.

The V and J genes are TRBV7-3 and TRBJ2-1; a weak D match, TRBD2 (5 bases). V was pared by 2 bases and J by 8 bases, with 10 bases between. CDR3 length: 13 residues. Germline V gives CDR1 SGHTA, CDR2 FQGTGA. This chain's CDR3 is CASSLWSGYEQFF. The DNA of the CDR3 is TGTGCCAGCAGCTTATGGTCGGGGTATGAGCAGTTCTTC.

The V and J genes are TRBV6-5 and TRBJ2-7; TRBD1 might be the D (6 bases). The CDR3 is 14 residues long. The germline V gene encodes CDR1 MNHEY and CDR2 SVGAGI. V was pared by 0 bases and J by 5 bases, with 11 bases between. Written as DNA, the CDR3 is TGTGCCAGCAGTTACTCGGGCAGGGGCAACGAGCAGTACTTC. Its protein is CASSYSGRGNEQYF.

Only a few counts were recorded for this clone. V gene TRBV10-3 combines with J gene TRBJ1-1, with 7 positions matching TRBD1. The CDR3 sequence is 14 residues long. CDR1 and CDR2 from the germline V gene are ENHRY and SYGVKD. The trim removed 3 bases at V and 6 bases at J, leaving 7 bases unmatched. DNA for the CDR3: TGTGCCATCAGTGACAGACAGGGTTTCGCTGAAGCTTTCTTT. It codes for CAISDRQGFAEAFF.

The chain is built from TRBV4-1 and TRBJ1-2; D remains ambiguous. Per the germline V gene, CDR1 is MGHRA and CDR2 is YSYEKL. CDR3 length: 14 amino acids. V lost 1 base, J lost 0 bases, and 6 bases lay in between. DNA of the CDR3: TGCGCCAGCAGCCAAGGGGCATCTAACTATGGCTACACCTTC. It encodes CASSQGASNYGYTF.

As to this clone: A junction end diverges from the germline sequence, so it may reflect a read error. J is TRBJ2-3 and V is TRBV6-5; D might be TRBD2 (6 bases). The CDR3 runs to 14 residues. Germline V gene lookup returns CDR1 MNHEY and CDR2 SVGAGI. CDR3 coding DNA: TGTGTCAGCACCCTGCCGGGGGACACAGATACGCAGTATTTT. It is translated as CVSTLPGDTDTQYF.

The chain links TRBV7-9 to TRBJ1-2; no firm D call. Per the germline V gene, CDR1 is SEHNR and CDR2 is FQNEAQ (reference sequence). The CDR3 totals 14 residues. Trimming stripped 7 bases from V and 4 bases from J, with 16 bases between. CDR3 DNA sequence: TGTGCCAGCACCCGAGAGGGTTCCAGCTATGGCTACACCTTC. It codes for CASTREGSSYGYTF.

The chain is built from TRBV19 and TRBJ2-5, with unresolved D. CDR1 LNHDA and CDR2 SQIVND come from the germline V gene (reference sequence). The CDR3 length is 15 residues. The V gene lost 5 bases and the J gene lost 5 bases, with 18 bases spanning the gap. CDR3 region: CASSGRVELSETQYF. The CDR3, as DNA: TGTGCCAGTAGTGGTCGGGTAGAGTTGAGCGAGACCCAGTACTTC.

The rearrangement links TRBV27 to TRBJ1-5; 8 positions match TRBD1. V lost 5 bases to trimming and J lost 6 bases; unmatched junction nucleotides: 18. CDR1 is MNHEY, CDR2 SMNVEV, per germline (reference sequence). This CDR3 contains 18 residues. The CDR3 region has the DNA TGTGCCAGCAGTCCTCACTTGGCCAGACAGGGGAGTCGTCAGCCCCAGCATTTT. It yields the protein CASSPHLARQGSRQPQHF.

V usage is TRBV19 and J usage is TRBJ2-7; D possibly corresponds to TRBD1 (5 bases). Germline CDR1 and CDR2: LNHDA and SQIVND (reference sequence). The V end was cut by 3 bases, the J end by 7 bases, with 13 bases between. The CDR3 sequence is 13 residues long. CDR3 nucleotides: TGTGCCAGTAGTATTTCCAGGGCAGGGGAGCAGTACTTC. Protein sequence: CASSISRAGEQYF.

Notes on this clone: Additional DNA sequences in this sample encode the identical CDR3. V and J are TRBV24-1 and TRBJ2-3; 7 bases match TRBD2. V shed 6 bases and J 1 base; nucleotides not matched to a gene: 6. This CDR3 comprises 15 residues. CDR1 KGHDR and CDR2 SFDVKD come from the germline V gene. The CDR3 region has the DNA TGTGCCACCAGTCGGGGCGGGGGTGGCACAGATACGCAGTATTTT. Encoded protein: CATSRGGGGTDTQYF.

This clone was observed once. This same CDR3 is encoded by further DNA sequences in the sample. The chain combines TRBV6-5 with TRBJ2-5; maybe TRBD2 (6 bases). Germline V gives CDR1 MNHEY, CDR2 SVGAGI. CDR3 length equals 16 residues. The V end lost 1 base, the J end lost 5 bases, and 17 bases lay between the germline ends. CDR3 bases: TGTGCCAGCAGTTACTTAATTGGCGGGGCGGGGGAGACCCAGTACTTC. Encoded protein: CASSYLIGGAGETQYF.

The chain combines TRBV21-1 with TRBJ2-3; the D segment call TRBD2 is taken from the table without a DNA check. TRBV21-1 is a pseudogene locus. The CDR3 consists of 20 residues. The CDR3 DNA follows: TGTGCCAGCAGCCCCTTTGGAGGCTCCTTATATCCTCTCATCACAGATACGCAGTATTTT. Its translation: CASSPFGGSLYPLITDTQYF.

This sequence joins TRBV12-3 or TRBV12-4 and TRBJ1-2; D call uncertain. V was cut by 3 bases and J by 6 bases, with 11 bases left in between. CDR3 length equals 13 residues. CDR3 DNA sequence: TGTGCCAGCAGTTTGGAGGGCATCGATGGCTACACCTTC. Residues: CASSLEGIDGYTF.

The chain combines TRBV2 with TRBJ2-5; D is undetermined. The CDR3 is made up of 10 amino acids. CDR1 and CDR2 (germline): SNHLY, FYNNEI. V lost 7 bases and J lost 4, with 4 bases in between. CDR3 bases: TGTGCCAGCACTTTAGAGACCCAGTACTTC. This gives the protein CASTLETQYF.

This clone has a single count. The V gene is TRBV6-5, the J gene TRBJ2-1; 9 nucleotides line up with TRBD2. J gave up 2 bases and V 6 bases, and 5 bases lay outside the gene matches. Germline V CDR1 and CDR2: MNHEY, SVGAGI. The CDR3 length is 15 residues. Here the CDR3 reads CASSSSGNPYNEQFF. The CDR3 DNA reads as TGTGCCAGCAGCTCTAGCGGGAACCCCTACAATGAGCAGTTCTTC.

The CDR3 reads CASSPISPGLAIAKNIQYF. Written as DNA, the CDR3 is TGTGCCAGCAGCCCAATTTCTCCGGGACTAGCCATAGCCAAAAACATTCAGTACTTC. V gene TRBV7-9 combines with J gene TRBJ2-4, with 9 bases matching TRBD2. V lost 5 bases and J lost 0; bases outside the gene matches: 14. Per germline, CDR1 SEHNR and CDR2 FQNEAQ (reference sequence). This CDR3 is built from 19 residues.

The chain joins TRBV11-2 to TRBJ2-1; tentatively, D is TRBD2 (7 bases). The ends were cut back, 5 bases at V and 8 bases at J, with 16 bases in the middle. The length of the CDR3 is 14 residues. Per the germline V gene, CDR1 is SGHAT and CDR2 is FQNNGV. CDR3 amino acids: CASSVGQGRDEQFF. The CDR3 nucleotides are TGTGCCAGCAGCGTAGGGCAGGGGAGGGATGAGCAGTTCTTC.

This clone was observed a handful of times. CDR3 protein: CASSQDIGGRGYNEQFF. In nucleotides, the CDR3 is TGTGCCAGCAGCCAAGATATCGGAGGGAGAGGCTACAATGAGCAGTTCTTC. The genes are TRBV4-2 and TRBJ2-1; possible D gene TRBD2, 6 bases. Per germline, CDR1 LGHNA and CDR2 YNFKEQ. Trimming removed 0 bases at V and 3 bases at J, with 15 bases between. The CDR3 runs 17 residues.

The rearrangement joins TRBV28 to TRBJ2-2, with 16 bases identical to TRBD2. Germline CDR1 reads MDHEN; CDR2 reads SYDVKM. With 7 bases clipped from V and 7 bases from J, the junction kept 6 bases outside the gene matches. This CDR3 is built from 16 residues. The CDR3 DNA reads as TGTGCCAGCAAAGAGGGGACTAGCGGGAGGGGCGGGGAGCTGTTTTTT. Protein product: CASKEGTSGRGGELFF.

The rearrangement uses TRBV19 and TRBJ2-7, with 7 bases lining up with TRBD1. This CDR3 region has 14 residues. Germline V gives CDR1 LNHDA, CDR2 SQIVND (reference sequence). V shed 8 bases, J shed 2 bases, and the junction held 9 bases outside the gene matches. As DNA, the CDR3 is TGTGCCAGTGCCGATCAGGGGGTCACCTACGAGCAGTACTTC. Translation gives CASADQGVTYEQYF.

The chain employs TRBV29-1 and TRBJ2-6, with D perhaps matching TRBD2 (5 bases). The CDR3 is 13 residues long. V was clipped by 3 bases and J by 2 bases, with 5 bases between them. CDR1 and CDR2 (germline): SQVTM, ANQGSEA. The chain's CDR3 is CSVETTGANVLTF. The CDR3 DNA reads as TGCAGCGTTGAGACTACTGGGGCCAACGTCCTGACTTTC.

This clone was detected only once. The sample has other DNA sequences that encode this CDR3 too. The CDR3 DNA reads TGCAGTGCTAGACTGGCCGGGGAGCAGTACTTC. Amino acid sequence: CSARLAGEQYF. The chain has TRBV20-1 and TRBJ2-7, with D unresolved. CDR1 and CDR2 from the germline V gene are DFQATT and SNEGSKA (reference sequence). The ends were cut back, 2 bases at V and 7 bases at J, with 9 bases in the middle. The CDR3 has 11 amino acids.

The genes are TRBV11-3 and TRBJ1-1, with 11 nucleotides matching TRBD1. Per the germline V gene, CDR1 is SGHNT and CDR2 is YENEEA. V lost 1 base, J lost 4 bases, and 2 bases stayed unmatched. This CDR3 region has 15 residues. The CDR3, as DNA: TGTGCCAGCAGCTTAGGGGGGACAGGGGGCACTGAAGCTTTCTTT. Encoded protein: CASSLGGTGGTEAFF.

The rearrangement joins TRBV5-4 to TRBJ1-1; D gene unclear. The CDR3 extends over 14 amino acids. V was trimmed by 2 bases and J by 2 bases, leaving 10 bases between them. Germline V gives CDR1 SGHNT, CDR2 YYREEE (reference sequence). The CDR3 spells CASSLGVLNTEAFF. For the CDR3, the DNA is TGTGCCAGCAGCTTAGGAGTTCTTAACACTGAAGCTTTCTTT.

The V and J genes are TRBV27 and TRBJ1-1, with D tentatively TRBD1 (6 bases). This CDR3 has 11 residues. Germline values: CDR1 MNHEY, CDR2 SMNVEV (reference sequence). Trimming stripped 4 bases from V and 7 bases from J, with 7 bases between. The CDR3, as DNA: TGTGCCAGCAGTTCCAGGGGTGAAGCTTTCTTT. Protein product: CASSSRGEAFF.

This clone was picked up a small number of times. The chain is built from TRBV4-1 and TRBJ1-5; 7 nucleotides match TRBD1. V lost 0 bases to trimming and J lost 4 bases; unmatched junction nucleotides: 12. The CDR3 is 18 residues long. Germline CDR1 is MGHRA and CDR2 is YSYEKL. CDR3 residues: CASSQEVGGAGSNQPQHF. The CDR3 coding sequence is TGCGCCAGCAGCCAAGAGGTAGGGGGCGCGGGGTCGAATCAGCCCCAGCATTTT.

The chain is built from TRBV11-3 and TRBJ1-1, with TRBD1 as a possible D gene (5 bases). This CDR3 comprises 13 residues. V gave up 6 bases and J gave up 4 bases, with 12 bases separating them. CDR1 and CDR2 from the germline V gene are SGHNT and YENEEA. CDR3 in DNA: TGTGCCAGCAGTCAGGGTTGGGTCACTGAAGCTTTCTTT. Its translation is CASSQGWVTEAFF.

The rearrangement links TRBV13 to TRBJ2-7, with TRBD1 matching 9 bases. Germline trimming cut 2 bases from V and 5 bases from J; bases unmatched to any gene: 4. Germline lookup yields CDR1 PRHDT and CDR2 FYEKMQ (reference sequence). The CDR3 consists of 14 residues. The CDR3 spells CASSLTDRGHEQYF. CDR3 DNA: TGTGCCAGCAGCTTAACGGACAGGGGCCACGAGCAGTACTTC.

V is TRBV29-1 and J is TRBJ2-1; 9 nucleotides align to TRBD2. The germline V gene encodes CDR1 SQVTM and CDR2 ANQGSEA. The CDR3 runs 18 residues. The V gene end was trimmed by 1 base and the J gene end by 6 bases; junction bases not matched to a gene: 16. The CDR3 reads CSVEGSVGAGGNPNEQFF. In DNA form, the CDR3 reads TGCAGCGTTGAAGGCTCCGTCGGGGCGGGAGGGAACCCCAATGAGCAGTTCTTC.